This T cell receptor beta chain was documented in a study of T cell clonotyping in hematopoietic cell transplantation. The V gene lost 4 bases and the J gene lost 10 bases, with 12 bases spanning the gap. CDR3 length: 11 residues. From germline, CDR1 is GTSNPN and CDR2 SVGIG (reference sequence). Blood collection times were about day -28 and days 30, 100, 180 posttransplant. Only in-frame clones appear in the TCRdb table, and some are missing; sequencing was by immunoSEQ multiplex PCR. Altogether around 16,000 clones are present, over 50% being singletons, with the ten largest covering 10% to 15%. The J gene is TRBJ2-3, the V gene TRBV30, with D possibly TRBD2 on 5 matching bases. The sequence was obtained from a male patient in his fifties who had an allogeneic stem cell transplant from an unrelated donor, so T cells may come from the graft donor. Some clones in this sample may be carry-over from other donors' samples. Material: PBMCs, obtained 30 days after allogeneic stem cell transplant. The CDR3 region is CAWMRTGAQYF. The CDR3 nucleotides are TGTGCCTGGATGAGGACCGGGGCGCAGTATTTT.